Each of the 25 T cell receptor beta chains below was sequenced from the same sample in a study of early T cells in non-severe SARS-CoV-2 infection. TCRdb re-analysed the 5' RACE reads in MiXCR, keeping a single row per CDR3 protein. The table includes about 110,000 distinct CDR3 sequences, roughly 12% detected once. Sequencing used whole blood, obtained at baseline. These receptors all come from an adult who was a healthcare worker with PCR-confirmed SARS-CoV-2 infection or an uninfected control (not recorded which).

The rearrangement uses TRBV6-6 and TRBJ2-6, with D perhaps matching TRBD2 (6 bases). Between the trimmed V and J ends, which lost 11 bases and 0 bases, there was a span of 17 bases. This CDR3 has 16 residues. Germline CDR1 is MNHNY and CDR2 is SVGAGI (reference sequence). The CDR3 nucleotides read TGTGCCTATAGAGCGGGTTCCAACTCTGGGGCCAACGTCCTGACTTTC. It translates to CAYRAGSNSGANVLTF.

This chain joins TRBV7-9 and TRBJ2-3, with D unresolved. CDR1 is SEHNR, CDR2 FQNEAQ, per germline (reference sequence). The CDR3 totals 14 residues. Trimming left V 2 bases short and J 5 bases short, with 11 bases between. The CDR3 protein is CASSLMSVQDTQYF. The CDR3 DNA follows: TGTGCCAGCAGCTTAATGTCGGTACAAGATACGCAGTATTTT.

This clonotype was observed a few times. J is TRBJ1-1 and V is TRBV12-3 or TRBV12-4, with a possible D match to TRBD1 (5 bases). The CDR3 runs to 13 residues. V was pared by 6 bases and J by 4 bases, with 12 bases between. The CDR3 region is CASSLGAATEAFF. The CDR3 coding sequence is TGTGCCAGCAGCCTTGGGGCGGCCACTGAAGCTTTCTTT.

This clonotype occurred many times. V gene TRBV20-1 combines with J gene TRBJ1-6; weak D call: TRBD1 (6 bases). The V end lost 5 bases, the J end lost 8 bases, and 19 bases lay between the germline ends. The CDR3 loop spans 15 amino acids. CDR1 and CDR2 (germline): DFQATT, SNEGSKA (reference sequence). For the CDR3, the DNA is TGCAGTGCTTACGACAGGCGGTCAACTCATTCACCCCTCCACTTT. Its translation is CSAYDRRSTHSPLHF.

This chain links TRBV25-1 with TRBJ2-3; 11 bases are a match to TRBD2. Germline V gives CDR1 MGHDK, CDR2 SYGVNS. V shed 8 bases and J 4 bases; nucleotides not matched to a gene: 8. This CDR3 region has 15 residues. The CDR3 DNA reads TGTGCCAGCGCTAGCGGGGGGTACCTCGCAGATACGCAGTATTTT. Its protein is CASASGGYLADTQYF.

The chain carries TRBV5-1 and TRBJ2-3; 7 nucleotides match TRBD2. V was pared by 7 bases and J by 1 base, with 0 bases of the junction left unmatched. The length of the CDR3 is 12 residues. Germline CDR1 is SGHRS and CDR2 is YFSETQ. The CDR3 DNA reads TGCGCCAGCGGGGGGGGCACAGATACGCAGTATTTT. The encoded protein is CASGGGTDTQYF. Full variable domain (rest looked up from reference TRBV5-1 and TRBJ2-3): KAGVTQTPRYLIKTRGQQVTLSCSPISGHRSVSWYQQTPGQGLQFLFEYFSETQRNKGNFPGRFSGRQFSNSRSEMNVSTLELGDSALYLCASGGGTDTQYFGPGTRLTVL.

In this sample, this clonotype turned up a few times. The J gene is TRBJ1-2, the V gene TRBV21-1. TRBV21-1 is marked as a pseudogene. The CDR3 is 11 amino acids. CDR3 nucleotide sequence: TGTGCCAGCAGCAGGTCGTATGGCTACACCTTC. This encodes CASSRSYGYTF.

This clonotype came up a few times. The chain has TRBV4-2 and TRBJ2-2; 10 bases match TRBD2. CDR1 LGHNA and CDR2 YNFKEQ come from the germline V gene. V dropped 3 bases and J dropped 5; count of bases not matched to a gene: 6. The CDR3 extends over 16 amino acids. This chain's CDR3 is CASSQGLAGGTGELFF. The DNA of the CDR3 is TGTGCCAGCAGCCAGGGGTTAGCGGGAGGAACCGGGGAGCTGTTTTTT.

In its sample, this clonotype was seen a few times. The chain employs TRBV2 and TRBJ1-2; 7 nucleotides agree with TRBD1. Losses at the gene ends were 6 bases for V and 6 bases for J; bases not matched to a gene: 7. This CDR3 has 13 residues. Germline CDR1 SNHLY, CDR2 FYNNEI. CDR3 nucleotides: TGTGCCAGCAGCTACGGACAGGCCGATGGCTACACCTTC. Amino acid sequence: CASSYGQADGYTF. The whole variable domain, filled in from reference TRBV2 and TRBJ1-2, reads EPEVTQTPSHQVTQMGQEVILRCVPISNHLYFYWYRQILGQKVEFLVSFYNNEISEKSEIFDDQFSVERPDGSNFTLKIRSTKLEDSAMYFCASSYGQADGYTFGSGTRLTVV.

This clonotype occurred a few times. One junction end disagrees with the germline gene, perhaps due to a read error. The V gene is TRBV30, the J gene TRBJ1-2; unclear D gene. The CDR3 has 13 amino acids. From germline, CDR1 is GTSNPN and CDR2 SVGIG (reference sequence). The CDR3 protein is CAWSVFGVRSRIF. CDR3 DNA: TGTGCCTGGAGTGTTTTCGGTGTAAGGTCTAGGATCTTC.

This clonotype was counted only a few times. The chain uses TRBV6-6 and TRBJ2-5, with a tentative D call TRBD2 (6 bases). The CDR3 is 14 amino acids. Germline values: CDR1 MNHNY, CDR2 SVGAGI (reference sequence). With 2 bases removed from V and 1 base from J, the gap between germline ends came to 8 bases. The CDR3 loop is CASSYKTSQETQYF. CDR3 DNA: TGTGCCAGCAGTTACAAGACTAGCCAAGAGACCCAGTACTTC.

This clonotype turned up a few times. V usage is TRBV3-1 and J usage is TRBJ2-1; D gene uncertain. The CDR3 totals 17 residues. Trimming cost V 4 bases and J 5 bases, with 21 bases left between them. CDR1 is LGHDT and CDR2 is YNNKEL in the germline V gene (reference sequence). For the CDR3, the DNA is TGTGCCAGCAGCCCCCCGAGTCTGGCGTTTTACCACAATGAGCAGTTCTTC. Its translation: CASSPPSLAFYHNEQFF.

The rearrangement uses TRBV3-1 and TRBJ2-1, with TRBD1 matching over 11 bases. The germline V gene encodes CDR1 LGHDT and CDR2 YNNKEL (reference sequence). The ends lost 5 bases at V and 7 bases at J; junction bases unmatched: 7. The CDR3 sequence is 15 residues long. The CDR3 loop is CASSARDRGTNEQFF. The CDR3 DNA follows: TGTGCCAGCAGCGCCCGGGACAGGGGGACTAATGAGCAGTTCTTC.

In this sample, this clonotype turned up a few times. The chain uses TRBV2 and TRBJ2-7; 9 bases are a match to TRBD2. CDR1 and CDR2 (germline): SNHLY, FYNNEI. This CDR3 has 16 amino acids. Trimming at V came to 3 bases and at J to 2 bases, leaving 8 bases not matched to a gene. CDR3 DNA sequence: TGTGCCAGCAGTGATGGGATGACTAGCGGAACCTACGAGCAGTACTTC. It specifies CASSDGMTSGTYEQYF. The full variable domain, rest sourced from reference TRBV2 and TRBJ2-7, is EPEVTQTPSHQVTQMGQEVILRCVPISNHLYFYWYRQILGQKVEFLVSFYNNEISEKSEIFDDQFSVERPDGSNFTLKIRSTKLEDSAMYFCASSDGMTSGTYEQYFGPGTRLTVT.

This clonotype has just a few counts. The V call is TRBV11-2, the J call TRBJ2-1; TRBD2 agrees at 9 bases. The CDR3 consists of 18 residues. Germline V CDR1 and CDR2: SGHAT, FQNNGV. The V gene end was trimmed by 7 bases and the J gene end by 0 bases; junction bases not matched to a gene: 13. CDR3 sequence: CASTLGRLAGASYNEQFF. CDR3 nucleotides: TGTGCCAGCACCTTGGGCCGGTTAGCGGGGGCCTCCTACAATGAGCAGTTCTTC.

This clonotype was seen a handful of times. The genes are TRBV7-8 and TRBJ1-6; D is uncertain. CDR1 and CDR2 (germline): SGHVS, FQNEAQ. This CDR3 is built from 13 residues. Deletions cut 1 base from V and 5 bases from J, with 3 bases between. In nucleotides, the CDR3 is TGTGCCAGCAGCTTAGGGAATAATTCACCCCTCCACTTT. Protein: CASSLGNNSPLHF.

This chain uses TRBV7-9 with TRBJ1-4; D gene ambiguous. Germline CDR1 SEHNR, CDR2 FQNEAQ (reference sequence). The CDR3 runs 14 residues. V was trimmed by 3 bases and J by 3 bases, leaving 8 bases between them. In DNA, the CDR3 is TGTGCCAGCAGCTTGATGACCCCTAATGAAAAACTGTTTTTT. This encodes CASSLMTPNEKLFF. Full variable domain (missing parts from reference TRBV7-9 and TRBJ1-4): DTGVSQNPRHKITKRGQNVTFRCDPISEHNRLYWYRQTLGQGPEFLTYFQNEAQLEKSRLLSDRFSAERPKGSFSTLEIQRTEQGDSAMYLCASSLMTPNEKLFFGSGTQLSVL.

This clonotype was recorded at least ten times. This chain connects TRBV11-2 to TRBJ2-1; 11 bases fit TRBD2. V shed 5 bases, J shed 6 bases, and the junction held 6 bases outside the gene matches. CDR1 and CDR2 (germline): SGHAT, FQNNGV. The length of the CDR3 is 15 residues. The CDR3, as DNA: TGTGCCAGCAGCCTCACTAGCGGGGGACTCAATGAGCAGTTCTTC. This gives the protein CASSLTSGGLNEQFF.

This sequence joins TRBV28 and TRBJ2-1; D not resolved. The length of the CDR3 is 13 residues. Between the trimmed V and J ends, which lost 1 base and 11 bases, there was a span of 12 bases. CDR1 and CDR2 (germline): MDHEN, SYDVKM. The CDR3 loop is CASSLLDRGKQFF. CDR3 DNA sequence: TGTGCCAGCAGTTTATTGGACCGAGGAAAGCAGTTCTTC. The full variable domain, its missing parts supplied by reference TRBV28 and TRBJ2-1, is DVKVTQSSRYLVKRTGEKVFLECVQDMDHENMFWYRQDPGLGLRLIYFSYDVKMKEKGDIPEGYSVSREKKERFSLILESASTNQTSMYLCASSLLDRGKQFFGPGTRLTVL.

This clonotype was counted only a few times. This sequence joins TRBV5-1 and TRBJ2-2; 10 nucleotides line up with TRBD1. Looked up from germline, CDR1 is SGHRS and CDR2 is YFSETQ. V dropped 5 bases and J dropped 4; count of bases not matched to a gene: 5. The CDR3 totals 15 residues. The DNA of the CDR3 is TGCGCCAGCAGGACCGGGACAGGGGCCACCGGGGAGCTGTTTTTT. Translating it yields CASRTGTGATGELFF.

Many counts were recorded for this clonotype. CDR3 nucleotide sequence: TGTGCCAGCAGCCTATCAGGGCTGAACACTGAAGCTTTCTTT. It codes for CASSLSGLNTEAFF. V is TRBV11-3 and J is TRBJ1-1; TRBD1 might be the D (5 bases). The CDR3 contains 14 residues. Germline CDR1 and CDR2: SGHNT and YENEEA. The V and J ends lost 5 bases and 0 bases respectively, with 10 bases between them.

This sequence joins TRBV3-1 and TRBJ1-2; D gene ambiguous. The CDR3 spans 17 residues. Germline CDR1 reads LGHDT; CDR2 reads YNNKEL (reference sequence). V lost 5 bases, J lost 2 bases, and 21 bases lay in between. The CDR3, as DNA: TGTGCCAGCAGCAGGACGTGGCAGACTACCCTAAACTATGGCTACACCTTC. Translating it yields CASSRTWQTTLNYGYTF.

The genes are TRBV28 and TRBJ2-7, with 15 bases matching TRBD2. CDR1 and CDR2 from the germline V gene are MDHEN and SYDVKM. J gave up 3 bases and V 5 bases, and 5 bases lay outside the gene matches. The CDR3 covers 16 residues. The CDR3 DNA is TGTGCCAGCAGTGTGGGGACTAGCGGGAGGAACTACGAGCAGTACTTC. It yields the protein CASSVGTSGRNYEQYF. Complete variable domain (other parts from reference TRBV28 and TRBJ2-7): DVKVTQSSRYLVKRTGEKVFLECVQDMDHENMFWYRQDPGLGLRLIYFSYDVKMKEKGDIPEGYSVSREKKERFSLILESASTNQTSMYLCASSVGTSGRNYEQYFGPGTRLTVT.

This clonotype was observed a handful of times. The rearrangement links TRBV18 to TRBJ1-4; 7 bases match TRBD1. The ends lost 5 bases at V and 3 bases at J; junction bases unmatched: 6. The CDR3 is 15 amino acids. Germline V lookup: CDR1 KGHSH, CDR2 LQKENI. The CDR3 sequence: CASSATGAANEKLFF. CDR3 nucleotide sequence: TGTGCCAGCTCAGCTACAGGGGCCGCTAATGAAAAACTGTTTTTT.

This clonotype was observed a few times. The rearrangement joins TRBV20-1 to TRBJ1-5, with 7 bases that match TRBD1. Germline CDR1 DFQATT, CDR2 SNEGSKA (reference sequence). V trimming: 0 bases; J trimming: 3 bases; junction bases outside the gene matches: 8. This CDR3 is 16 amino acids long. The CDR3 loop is CSARDRRGGYNQPQHF. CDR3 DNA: TGCAGTGCTAGAGATCGCAGGGGGGGCTACAATCAGCCCCAGCATTTT.